This T cell receptor (beta chain) came from a study of OX40 agonist ivuxolimab in advanced cancers. Across the whole study: Prior anti-PD-1, anti-PD-L1 or anti-CTLA-4 therapy did not bar entry, and more than 35% had some. The study, taken as a whole, reports: There was clonal expansion of CD4+ and CD8+ blood T cells by week 6 at 0.1 to 3.0 mg/kg. Specificity for antigen went undetermined in the expanded peripheral T cells. Compared with others, partial responders at 0.1-3.0 mg/kg displayed clonal expansion among the lowest.

As for this clone: Its antigen is unidentified.

Assay used: immunoSEQ multiplex PCR; TCRdb lists only in-frame clones, some missing. The table records 65,000 to 85,000 clones, around four fifths of them present only once. Germline CDR1 reads MNHNS; CDR2 reads SASEGT. Trimming removed 9 bases from V and 3 bases from J; junction bases left unmatched: 9. This CDR3 comprises 15 residues. The sequencing used CD4+ or CD8+ T cells sorted from blood, collected in a trial of the OX40 agonist ivuxolimab. This sequence was found in an adult with an advanced solid tumor such as melanoma, head and neck, liver or kidney cancer. The rearrangement links TRBV6-1 to TRBJ2-1; 9 bases map to TRBD2. The CDR3: CASSRASGNYNEQFF. DNA of the CDR3: TGTGCCAGTTCACGGGCTAGCGGGAACTACAATGAGCAGTTCTTC.